The rows below give T cell receptor beta chains drawn from one sample of a study. TCRdb passed the 5' RACE reads through MiXCR, listing each CDR3 protein once. The table lists over 55,000 distinct CDR3 sequences, about 28% of them singletons. The sequencing sample was made of tumor-infiltrating memory CD4+ T cells sorted from the breast tumor. All receptors come from a female donor with breast cancer. Both conserved end residues are trimmed from each CDR3. Rows give clone size only sometimes, using once, few, many, or a class for an expanded clone.

j_call: TRBJ2-7; v_call: TRBV6-6; clone_size: -; cdr3_aa: ASSYSGVDSNAGGYEQY
j_call: TRBJ2-7; v_call: TRBV11-3; clone_size: -; cdr3_aa: ASSLERGPYSGGNYEQY
j_call: TRBJ1-5; v_call: TRBV20-1; clone_size: -; cdr3_aa: STGGMGNQPQR
j_call: TRBJ1-3; v_call: TRBV28; clone_size: -; cdr3_aa: ASSLWAGNTIY
j_call: TRBJ1-2; v_call: TRBV12-3/TRBV12-4; clone_size: -; cdr3_aa: ASTQQGAYGYT
j_call: TRBJ2-1; v_call: TRBV28; clone_size: -; cdr3_aa: ASSLFSGRFHEQF
j_call: TRBJ1-6; v_call: TRBV7-2; clone_size: -; cdr3_aa: ASSFGTDNSPPH
j_call: TRBJ2-5; v_call: TRBV19; clone_size: -; cdr3_aa: ASSPGQGMKETQY
j_call: TRBJ1-2; v_call: TRBV5-1; clone_size: -; cdr3_aa: ASSLTGDLNYGYT
j_call: TRBJ2-3; v_call: TRBV7-2; clone_size: -; cdr3_aa: ASSLSPEDTQY
j_call: TRBJ2-5; v_call: TRBV11-3; clone_size: -; cdr3_aa: ASSSSPRGGETQY
j_call: TRBJ1-1; v_call: TRBV7-9; clone_size: few; cdr3_aa: ASSLGASGYTEAF
j_call: TRBJ2-3; v_call: TRBV7-6; clone_size: -; cdr3_aa: ASSLRDLSGRGGTDTQY
j_call: TRBJ1-6; v_call: TRBV5-1; clone_size: few; cdr3_aa: ASSLRTANSPLH
j_call: TRBJ2-7; v_call: TRBV2; clone_size: few; cdr3_aa: ATAVSSGRYEQY
j_call: TRBJ2-1; v_call: TRBV5-1; clone_size: -; cdr3_aa: ASSLDGTSNEQF
j_call: TRBJ2-1; v_call: TRBV9; clone_size: -; cdr3_aa: ASSAAGESYNEQF
j_call: TRBJ1-1; v_call: TRBV29-1; clone_size: -; cdr3_aa: SGGPGWEMNTEAF
j_call: TRBJ1-1; v_call: TRBV29-1; clone_size: few; cdr3_aa: SCGQNTEAF
j_call: TRBJ2-6; v_call: TRBV5-1; clone_size: few; cdr3_aa: ASSLQSGANVLT
j_call: TRBJ1-2; v_call: TRBV28; clone_size: -; cdr3_aa: ASTSREEGYT
j_call: TRBJ2-2; v_call: TRBV29-1; clone_size: -; cdr3_aa: SVLIGNTGELF
j_call: TRBJ2-7; v_call: TRBV18; clone_size: few; cdr3_aa: ASSGGAIDSYEQY
j_call: TRBJ1-6; v_call: TRBV7-8; clone_size: -; cdr3_aa: ASSPRGGESPLH
j_call: TRBJ2-5; v_call: TRBV5-1; clone_size: few; cdr3_aa: ASSLGSGQETQY
j_call: TRBJ2-7; v_call: TRBV20-1; clone_size: many; cdr3_aa: SVPAGVSYEQY
j_call: TRBJ2-1; v_call: TRBV5-1; clone_size: -; cdr3_aa: ASSLQDNEQS
j_call: TRBJ1-4; v_call: TRBV29-1; clone_size: few; cdr3_aa: SARGGSDEKLF
j_call: TRBJ2-4; v_call: TRBV6-6; clone_size: few; cdr3_aa: ASSYATGSGIQY
j_call: TRBJ2-5; v_call: TRBV5-1; clone_size: many; cdr3_aa: ASSSVAGIETQY
j_call: TRBJ2-1; v_call: TRBV29-1; clone_size: few; cdr3_aa: SVEGQVDEQF
j_call: TRBJ2-3; v_call: TRBV5-5; clone_size: -; cdr3_aa: ASSHSISTDTQY
j_call: TRBJ2-7; v_call: TRBV6-8; clone_size: few; cdr3_aa: ASSTHRGLSYEQY
j_call: TRBJ2-7; v_call: TRBV30; clone_size: few; cdr3_aa: AWSKVLRGEQY
j_call: TRBJ2-5; v_call: TRBV6-5; clone_size: few; cdr3_aa: ASSLRTGKETQY